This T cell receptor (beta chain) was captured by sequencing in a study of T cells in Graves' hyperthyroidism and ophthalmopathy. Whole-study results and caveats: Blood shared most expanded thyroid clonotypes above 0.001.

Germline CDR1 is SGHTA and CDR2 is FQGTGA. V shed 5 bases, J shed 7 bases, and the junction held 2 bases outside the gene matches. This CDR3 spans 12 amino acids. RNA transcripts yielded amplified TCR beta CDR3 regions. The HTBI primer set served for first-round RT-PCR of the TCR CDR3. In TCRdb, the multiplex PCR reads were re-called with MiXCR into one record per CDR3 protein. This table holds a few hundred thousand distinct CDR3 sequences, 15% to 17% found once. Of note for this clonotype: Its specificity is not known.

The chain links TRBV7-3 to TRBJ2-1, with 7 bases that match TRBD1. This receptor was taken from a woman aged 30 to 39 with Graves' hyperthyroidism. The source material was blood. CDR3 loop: CASSNRGNEQFF. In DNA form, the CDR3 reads TGTGCCAGCAGCAACAGGGGTAATGAGCAGTTCTTC.